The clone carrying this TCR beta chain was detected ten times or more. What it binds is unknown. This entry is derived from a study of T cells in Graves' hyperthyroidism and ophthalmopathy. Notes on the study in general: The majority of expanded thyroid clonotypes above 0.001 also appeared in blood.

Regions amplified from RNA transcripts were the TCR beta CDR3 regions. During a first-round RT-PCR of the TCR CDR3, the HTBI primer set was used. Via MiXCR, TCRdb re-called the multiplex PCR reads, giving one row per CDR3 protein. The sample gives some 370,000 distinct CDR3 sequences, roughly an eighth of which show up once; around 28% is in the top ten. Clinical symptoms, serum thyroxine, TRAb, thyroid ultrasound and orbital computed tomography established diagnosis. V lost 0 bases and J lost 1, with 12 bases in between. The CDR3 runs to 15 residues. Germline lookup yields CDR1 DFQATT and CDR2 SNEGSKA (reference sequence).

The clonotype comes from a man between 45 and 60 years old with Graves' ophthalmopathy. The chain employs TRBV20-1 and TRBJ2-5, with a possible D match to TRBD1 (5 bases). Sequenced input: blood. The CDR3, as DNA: TGCAGTGCTAGAGATGGGGCAGCGCCCCAAGAGACCCAGTACTTC. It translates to CSARDGAAPQETQYF.